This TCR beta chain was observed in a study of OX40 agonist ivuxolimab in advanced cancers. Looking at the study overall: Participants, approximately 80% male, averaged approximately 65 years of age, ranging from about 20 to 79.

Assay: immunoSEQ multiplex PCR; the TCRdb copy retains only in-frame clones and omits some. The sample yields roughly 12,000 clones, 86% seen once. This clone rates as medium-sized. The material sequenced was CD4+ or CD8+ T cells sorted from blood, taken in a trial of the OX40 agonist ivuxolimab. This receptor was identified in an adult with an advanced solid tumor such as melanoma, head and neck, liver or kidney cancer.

The CDR3 nucleotides are TGTGCCAGCAGTTTATCGCGGGCGGGAATCCACGAGCAGTACTTC. This encodes CASSLSRAGIHEQYF. The rearrangement links TRBV27 to TRBJ2-7, with D possibly being TRBD2 (6 bases). Germline CDR1 is MNHEY and CDR2 is SMNVEV (reference sequence). There are 15 residues in the CDR3. The V end was cut by 0 bases, the J end by 5 bases, with 14 bases between.